The subject of this entry is one TCR beta chain. These data come from a study of blood T cell repertoires in COVID-19. Across the study: From T cells, B-cell-depleted T cells, or PBMCs came the material, which was cDNA or gDNA.

The ends lost 4 bases at V and 3 bases at J; junction bases unmatched: 5. The CDR3 length is 15 residues. Germline CDR1 is SGHNT and CDR2 is YYREEE (reference sequence). Profiling relied on immunoSEQ multiplex PCR, and the TCRdb table lists in-frame clones only, not all of them. Here the sample spans 110,000 or so clones, 85% being singletons. The chain employs TRBV5-4 and TRBJ2-7; 12 bases match TRBD1. Sequencing was done on a sample of peripheral blood. The TCR sequence derives from a human donor in a cohort sampled during active COVID-19. CDR3 DNA: TGTGCCAGCAGCATAGGGACAGGGGGCATCTACGAGCAGTACTTC. Protein product: CASSIGTGGIYEQYF. Drawing the rest from reference TRBV5-4 and TRBJ2-7, the complete variable domain is ETGVTQSPTHLIKTRGQQVTLRCSSQSGHNTVSWYQQALGQGPQFIFQYYREEENGRGNFPPRFSGLQFPNYSSELNVNALELDDSALYLCASSIGTGGIYEQYFGPGTRLTVT.